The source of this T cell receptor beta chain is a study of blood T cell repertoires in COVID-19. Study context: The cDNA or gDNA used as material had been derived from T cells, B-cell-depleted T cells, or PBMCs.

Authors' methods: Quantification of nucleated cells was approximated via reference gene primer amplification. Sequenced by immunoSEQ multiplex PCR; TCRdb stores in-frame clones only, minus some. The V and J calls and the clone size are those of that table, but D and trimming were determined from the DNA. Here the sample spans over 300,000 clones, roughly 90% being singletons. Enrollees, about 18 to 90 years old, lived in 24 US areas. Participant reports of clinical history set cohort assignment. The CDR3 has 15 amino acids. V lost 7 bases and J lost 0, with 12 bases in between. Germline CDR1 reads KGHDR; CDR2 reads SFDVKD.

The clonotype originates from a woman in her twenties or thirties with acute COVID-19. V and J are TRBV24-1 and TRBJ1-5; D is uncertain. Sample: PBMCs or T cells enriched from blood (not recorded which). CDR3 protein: CATSEGGVSNQPQHF. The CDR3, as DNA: TGTGCCACCAGCGAAGGAGGCGTTAGCAATCAGCCCCAGCATTTT.